This T cell receptor beta chain was sequenced for a study of blood T cell repertoires in COVID-19. Study-wide context: Nucleic acid was either cDNA or gDNA, and it came from T cells, B-cell-depleted T cells, or PBMCs.

Assay used: immunoSEQ multiplex PCR; TCRdb lists only in-frame clones, some missing. The sample carries 200,000 to 250,000 clones, less than 85% recorded once. The CDR3 consists of 15 residues. Germline V gene lookup returns CDR1 LNHDA and CDR2 SQIVND (reference sequence). Trimming took 4 bases from V and 5 from J; bases not matched to a gene: 6. V is TRBV19 and J is TRBJ2-7; 12 nucleotides align to TRBD1. The source is a woman older than 75 with acute or convalescent COVID-19. Sequencing was carried out using peripheral blood. CDR3 DNA: TGTGCCAGTAGTAACTCCGGGACAGGGGGCCACGAGCAGTACTTC. Protein: CASSNSGTGGHEQYF.